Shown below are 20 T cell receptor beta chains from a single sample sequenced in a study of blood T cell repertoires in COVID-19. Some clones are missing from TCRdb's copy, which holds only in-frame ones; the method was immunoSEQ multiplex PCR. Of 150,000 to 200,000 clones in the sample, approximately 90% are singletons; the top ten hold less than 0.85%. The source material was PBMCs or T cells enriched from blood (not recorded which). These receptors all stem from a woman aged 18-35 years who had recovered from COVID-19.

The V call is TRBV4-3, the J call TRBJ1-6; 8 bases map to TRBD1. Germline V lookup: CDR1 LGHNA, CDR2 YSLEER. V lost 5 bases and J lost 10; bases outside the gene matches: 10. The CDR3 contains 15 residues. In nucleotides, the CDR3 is TGCGCCAGCAGCTTACAGGGGGGGAAAAACTCACCCCTCCACTTT. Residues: CASSLQGGKNSPLHF.

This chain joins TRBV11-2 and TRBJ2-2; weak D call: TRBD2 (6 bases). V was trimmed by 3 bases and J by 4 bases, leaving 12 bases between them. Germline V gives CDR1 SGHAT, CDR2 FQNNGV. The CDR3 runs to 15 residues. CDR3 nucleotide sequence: TGTGCCAGCAGCTTTGGGCTAGCGAGCACCGGGGAGCTGTTTTTT. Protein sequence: CASSFGLASTGELFF. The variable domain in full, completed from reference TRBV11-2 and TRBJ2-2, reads EAGVAQSPRYKIIEKRQSVAFWCNPISGHATLYWYQQILGQGPKLLIQFQNNGVVDDSQLPKDRFSAERLKGVDSTLKIQPAKLEDSAVYLCASSFGLASTGELFFGEGSRLTVL.

CDR3 nucleotides: TGTGCCAGCAGCCCCGGTGCGGAGGGCCGCAATCAGCCCCAGCATTTT. Amino acid sequence: CASSPGAEGRNQPQHF. The V gene is TRBV14, the J gene TRBJ1-5; unclear D gene. The CDR3 sequence is 16 residues long. Germline V gene data show CDR1 as SGHDN and CDR2 as FVKESK. The ends were cut back, 4 bases at V and 2 bases at J, with 15 bases in the middle.

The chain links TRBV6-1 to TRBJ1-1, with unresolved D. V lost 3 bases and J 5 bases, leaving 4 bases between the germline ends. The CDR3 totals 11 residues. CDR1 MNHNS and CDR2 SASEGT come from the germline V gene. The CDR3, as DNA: TGTGCCAGCAGTGACGGTACTGAAGCTTTCTTT. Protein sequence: CASSDGTEAFF.

CDR3 sequence (DNA): TGTGCCAGCAGTTTACCTGGACTAGCGGGGGTATACAATGAGCAGTTCTTC. It encodes CASSLPGLAGVYNEQFF. The chain is built from TRBV27 and TRBJ2-1, with 13 bases aligning to TRBD2. CDR1 MNHEY and CDR2 SMNVEV come from the germline V gene (reference sequence). The CDR3 totals 17 residues. The ends lost 2 bases at V and 4 bases at J; junction bases unmatched: 5.

CDR3 sequence (DNA): TGTGCCAGCACAAGACAGGGGTACTCCTCCTACGAGCAGTACTTC. It codes for CASTRQGYSSYEQYF. The V call is TRBV6-5, the J call TRBJ2-7; 8 bases are a match to TRBD1. CDR3 length: 15 amino acids. J was trimmed by 0 bases and V by 7 bases; bases with no gene match: 8. Per the germline V gene, CDR1 is MNHEY and CDR2 is SVGAGI.

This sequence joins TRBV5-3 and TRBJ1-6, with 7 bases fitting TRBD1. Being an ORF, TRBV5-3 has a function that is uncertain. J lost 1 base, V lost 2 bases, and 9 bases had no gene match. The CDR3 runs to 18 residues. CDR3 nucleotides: TGTGCCAGAAGCTTAAAGCAGGGGGTCGGGTCCTATAATTCACCCCTCCACTTT. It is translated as CARSLKQGVGSYNSPLHF.

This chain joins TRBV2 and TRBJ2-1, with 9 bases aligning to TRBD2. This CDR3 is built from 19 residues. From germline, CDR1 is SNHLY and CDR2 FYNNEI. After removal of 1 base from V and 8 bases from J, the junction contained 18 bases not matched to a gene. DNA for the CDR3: TGTGCCAGCAGTGAAGAATCGGCTAGCGGGATCATTTACTTTGATGAGCAGTTCTTC. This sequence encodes CASSEESASGIIYFDEQFF.

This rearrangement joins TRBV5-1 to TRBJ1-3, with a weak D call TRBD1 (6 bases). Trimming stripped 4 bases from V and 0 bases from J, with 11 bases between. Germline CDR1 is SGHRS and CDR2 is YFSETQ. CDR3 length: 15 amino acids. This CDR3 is CASSRTVASGNTIYF. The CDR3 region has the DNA TGCGCCAGCAGCCGGACAGTAGCCTCTGGAAACACCATATATTTT. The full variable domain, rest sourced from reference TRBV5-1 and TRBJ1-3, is KAGVTQTPRYLIKTRGQQVTLSCSPISGHRSVSWYQQTPGQGLQFLFEYFSETQRNKGNFPGRFSGRQFSNSRSEMNVSTLELGDSALYLCASSRTVASGNTIYFGEGSWLTVV.

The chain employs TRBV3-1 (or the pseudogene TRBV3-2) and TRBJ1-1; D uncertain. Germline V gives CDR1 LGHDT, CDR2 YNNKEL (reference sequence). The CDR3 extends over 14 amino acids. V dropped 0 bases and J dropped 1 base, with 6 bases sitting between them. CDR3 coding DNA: TGTGCCAGCAGCCAAGACCACACGAACACTGAAGCTTTCTTT. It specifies CASSQDHTNTEAFF.

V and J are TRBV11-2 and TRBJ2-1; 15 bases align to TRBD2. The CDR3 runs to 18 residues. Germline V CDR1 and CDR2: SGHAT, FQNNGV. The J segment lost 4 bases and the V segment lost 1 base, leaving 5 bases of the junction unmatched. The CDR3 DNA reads TGTGCCAGCAGCTTAGGCGGACTAGCGGGAGGGGGGTACAATGAGCAGTTCTTC. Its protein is CASSLGGLAGGGYNEQFF.

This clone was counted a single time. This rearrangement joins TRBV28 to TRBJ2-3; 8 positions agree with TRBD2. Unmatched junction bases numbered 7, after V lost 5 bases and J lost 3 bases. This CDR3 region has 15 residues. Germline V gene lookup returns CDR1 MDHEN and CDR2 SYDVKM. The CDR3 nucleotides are TGTGCCAGCAGTCCCCCGGGACTAGGGACAGATACGCAGTATTTT. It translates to CASSPPGLGTDTQYF.

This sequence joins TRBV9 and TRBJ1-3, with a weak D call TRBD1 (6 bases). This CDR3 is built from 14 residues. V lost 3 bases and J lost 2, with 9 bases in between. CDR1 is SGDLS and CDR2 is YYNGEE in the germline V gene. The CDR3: CASSDTGTGNTIYF. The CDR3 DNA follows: TGTGCCAGCAGCGACACAGGGACTGGAAACACCATATATTTT.

The CDR3 bases are TGTGCCAGCAGGGGGACAGCTCGCTATGGCTACACCTTC. It specifies CASRGTARYGYTF. V and J are TRBV6-5 and TRBJ1-2, with 7 bases fitting TRBD1. The V gene's germline CDR1 is MNHEY and CDR2 SVGAGI. V shed 6 bases, J shed 4 bases, and the junction held 5 bases outside the gene matches. The CDR3 is 13 amino acids.

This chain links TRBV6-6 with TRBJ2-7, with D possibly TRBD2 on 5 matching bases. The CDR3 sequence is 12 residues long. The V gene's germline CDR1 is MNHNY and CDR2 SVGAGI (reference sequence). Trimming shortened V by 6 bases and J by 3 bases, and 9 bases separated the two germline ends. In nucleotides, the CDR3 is TGTGCCAGCAGCGGACTCCTCTACGAGCAGTACTTC. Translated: CASSGLLYEQYF.

CDR3 sequence: CASSFSGLEPQHF. DNA for the CDR3: TGTGCCAGCAGTTTTAGCGGTCTGGAGCCCCAGCATTTT. The V call is TRBV28, the J call TRBJ1-5; D is uncertain. V shed 3 bases and J shed 8 bases, with 11 bases lying between them. Germline V gene data show CDR1 as MDHEN and CDR2 as SYDVKM. This CDR3 spans 13 amino acids.

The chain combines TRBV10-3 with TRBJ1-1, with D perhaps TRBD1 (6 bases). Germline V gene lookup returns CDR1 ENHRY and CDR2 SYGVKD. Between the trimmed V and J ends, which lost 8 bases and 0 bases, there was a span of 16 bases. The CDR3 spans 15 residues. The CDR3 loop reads CAIPGGHDMNTEAFF. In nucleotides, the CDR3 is TGTGCCATCCCCGGGGGGCATGACATGAACACTGAAGCTTTCTTT.

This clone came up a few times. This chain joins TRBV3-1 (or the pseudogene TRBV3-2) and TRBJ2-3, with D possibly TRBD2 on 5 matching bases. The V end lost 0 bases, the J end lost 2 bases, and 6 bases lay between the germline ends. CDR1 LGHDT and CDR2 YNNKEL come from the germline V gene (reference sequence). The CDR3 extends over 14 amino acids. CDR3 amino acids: CASSQETTTDTQYF. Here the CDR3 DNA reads TGTGCCAGCAGCCAAGAGACTACCACAGATACGCAGTATTTT.

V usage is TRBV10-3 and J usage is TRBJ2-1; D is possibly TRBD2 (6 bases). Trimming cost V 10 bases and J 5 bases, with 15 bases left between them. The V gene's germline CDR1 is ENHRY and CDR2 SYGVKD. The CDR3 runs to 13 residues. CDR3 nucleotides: TGTGCCACCTCCGGGACTGTAAACAATGAGCAGTTCTTC. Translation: CATSGTVNNEQFF.

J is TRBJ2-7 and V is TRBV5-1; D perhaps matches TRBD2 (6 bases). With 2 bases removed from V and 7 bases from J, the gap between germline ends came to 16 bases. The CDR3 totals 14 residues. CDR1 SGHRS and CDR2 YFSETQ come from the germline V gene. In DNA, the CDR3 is TGCGCCAGCAGCTTTGGAGGGCGAGGAGGGGAGCAGTACTTC. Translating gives CASSFGGRGGEQYF. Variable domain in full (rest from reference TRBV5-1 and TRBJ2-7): KAGVTQTPRYLIKTRGQQVTLSCSPISGHRSVSWYQQTPGQGLQFLFEYFSETQRNKGNFPGRFSGRQFSNSRSEMNVSTLELGDSALYLCASSFGGRGGEQYFGPGTRLTVT.